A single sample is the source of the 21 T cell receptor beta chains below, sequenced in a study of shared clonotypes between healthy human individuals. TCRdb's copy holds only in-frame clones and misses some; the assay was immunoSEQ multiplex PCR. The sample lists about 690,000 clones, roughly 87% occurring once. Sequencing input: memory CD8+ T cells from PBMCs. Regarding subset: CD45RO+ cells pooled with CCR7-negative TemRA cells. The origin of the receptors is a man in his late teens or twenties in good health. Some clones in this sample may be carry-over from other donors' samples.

The CDR3 DNA follows: TGTGCCACCCCGCCCCGGGACAGGGTAGAAGAAAACATTCAGTACTTC. Its translation: CATPPRDRVEENIQYF. V and J are TRBV27 and TRBJ2-4; 9 bases are a match to TRBD1. There are 16 residues in the CDR3. CDR1 is MNHEY, CDR2 SMNVEV, per germline (reference sequence). The V gene end was trimmed by 10 bases and the J gene end by 5 bases; junction bases not matched to a gene: 15.

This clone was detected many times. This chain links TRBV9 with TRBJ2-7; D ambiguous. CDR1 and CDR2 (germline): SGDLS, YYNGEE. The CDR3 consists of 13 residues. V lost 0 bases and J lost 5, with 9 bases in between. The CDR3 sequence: CASSVVPRDEQYF. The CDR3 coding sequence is TGTGCCAGCAGCGTAGTGCCCCGGGACGAGCAGTACTTC.

The CDR3 DNA follows: TGTGCCAGCAGCTTAGCCGAGACTAGCGGAACCCACCCTCCCTACGAGCAGTACTTC. It encodes CASSLAETSGTHPPYEQYF. This chain connects TRBV7-2 to TRBJ2-7; 9 bases match TRBD2. Germline CDR1 reads SGHTA; CDR2 reads FQGNSA. The CDR3 extends over 19 amino acids. J lost 2 bases, V lost 0 bases, and 14 bases had no gene match. Using reference TRBV7-2 and TRBJ2-7 for the parts outside the CDR3, the full variable domain is GAGVSQSPSNKVTEKGKDVELRCDPISGHTALYWYRQSLGQGLEFLIYFQGNSAPDKSGLPSDRFSAERTGGSVSTLTIQRTQQEDSAVYLCASSLAETSGTHPPYEQYFGPGTRLTVT.

The CDR3 DNA follows: TGCGCCAGCAGCCAGAGGACAGTGCCAACCTACGAGCAGTACTTC. Its protein is CASSQRTVPTYEQYF. V is TRBV4-1 and J is TRBJ2-5; possibly TRBD1 for D (6 bases). Gene TRBJ2-7 matches the end of the DNA better, so the J call may be wrong. CDR1 and CDR2 from the germline V gene are MGHRA and YSYEKL. The length of the CDR3 is 15 residues.

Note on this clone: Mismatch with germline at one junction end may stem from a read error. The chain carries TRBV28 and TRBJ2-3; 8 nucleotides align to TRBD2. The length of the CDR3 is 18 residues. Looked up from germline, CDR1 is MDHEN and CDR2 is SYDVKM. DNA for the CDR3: TGTGTCAGCAGTTTCCCCGCCCGACTAGCGAAAAGCACAGATACGCAGTATTTT. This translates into CVSSFPARLAKSTDTQYF.

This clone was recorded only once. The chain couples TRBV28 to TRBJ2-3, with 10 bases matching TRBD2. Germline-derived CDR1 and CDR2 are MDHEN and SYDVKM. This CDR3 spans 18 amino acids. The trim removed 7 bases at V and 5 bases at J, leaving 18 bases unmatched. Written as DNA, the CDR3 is TGTGCCAGCAATTCGTTTTTAGGGCTAGCGGGAGCTAAAGATACGCAGTATTTT. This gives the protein CASNSFLGLAGAKDTQYF.

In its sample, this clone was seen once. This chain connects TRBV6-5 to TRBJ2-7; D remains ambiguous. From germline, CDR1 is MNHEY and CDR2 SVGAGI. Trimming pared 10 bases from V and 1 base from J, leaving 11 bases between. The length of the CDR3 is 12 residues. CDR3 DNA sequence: TGTGCCACCGTCGACGGGTCCTACGAGCAGTACTTC. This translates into CATVDGSYEQYF.

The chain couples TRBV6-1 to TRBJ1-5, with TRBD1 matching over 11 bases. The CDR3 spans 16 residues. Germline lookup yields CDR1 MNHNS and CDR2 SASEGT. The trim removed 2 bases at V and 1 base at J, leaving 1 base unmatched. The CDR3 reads CASSEWDRGSNQPQHF. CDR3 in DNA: TGTGCCAGCAGTGAATGGGACAGGGGGAGCAATCAGCCCCAGCATTTT.

Here the CDR3 DNA reads TGTGCCAGCAGCCAAGAAGAGGGCTTGGGGAGCTATAATTCACCCCTCCACTTT. It translates to CASSQEEGLGSYNSPLHF. The chain employs TRBV4-2 and TRBJ1-6; no clear D gene. Trimming took 0 bases from V and 3 from J, leaving 15 bases between them. The length of the CDR3 is 18 residues. Per the germline V gene, CDR1 is LGHNA and CDR2 is YNFKEQ.

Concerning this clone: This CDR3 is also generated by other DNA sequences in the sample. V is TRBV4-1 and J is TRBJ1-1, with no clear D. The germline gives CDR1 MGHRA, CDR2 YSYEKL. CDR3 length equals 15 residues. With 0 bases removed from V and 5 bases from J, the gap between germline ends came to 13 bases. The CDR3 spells CASSQDHGANTEAFF. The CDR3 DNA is TGCGCCAGCAGCCAAGATCATGGAGCGAATACTGAAGCTTTCTTT.

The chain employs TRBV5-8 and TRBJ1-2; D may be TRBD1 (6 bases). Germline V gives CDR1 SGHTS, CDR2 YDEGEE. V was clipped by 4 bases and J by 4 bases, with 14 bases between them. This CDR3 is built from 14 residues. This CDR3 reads CASSIDRTSYGYTF. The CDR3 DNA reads TGTGCCAGCAGCATAGACAGGACCAGCTATGGCTACACCTTC. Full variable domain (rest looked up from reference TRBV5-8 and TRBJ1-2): EAGVTQSPTHLIKTRGQQATLRCSPISGHTSVYWYQQALGLGLQFLLWYDEGEERNRGNFPPRFSGRQFPNYSSELNVNALELEDSALYLCASSIDRTSYGYTFGSGTRLTVV.

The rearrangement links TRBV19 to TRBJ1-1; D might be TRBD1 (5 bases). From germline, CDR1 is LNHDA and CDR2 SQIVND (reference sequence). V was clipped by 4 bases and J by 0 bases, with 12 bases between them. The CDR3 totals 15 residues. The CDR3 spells CASSTPGGVNTEAFF. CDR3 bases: TGTGCCAGTAGTACCCCGGGGGGGGTGAACACTGAAGCTTTCTTT.

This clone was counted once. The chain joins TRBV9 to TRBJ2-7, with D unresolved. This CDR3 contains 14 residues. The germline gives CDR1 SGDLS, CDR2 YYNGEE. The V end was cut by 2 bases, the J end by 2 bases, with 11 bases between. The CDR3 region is CASSVRTDTYEQYF. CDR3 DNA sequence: TGTGCCAGCAGCGTTCGGACCGATACCTACGAGCAGTACTTC.

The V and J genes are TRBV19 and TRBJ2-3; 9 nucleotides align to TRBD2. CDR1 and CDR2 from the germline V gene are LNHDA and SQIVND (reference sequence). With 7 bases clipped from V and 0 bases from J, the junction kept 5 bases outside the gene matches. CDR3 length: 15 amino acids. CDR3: CASKTTSGSTDTQYF. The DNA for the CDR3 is TGTGCCAGTAAAACGACTAGCGGAAGCACAGATACGCAGTATTTT.

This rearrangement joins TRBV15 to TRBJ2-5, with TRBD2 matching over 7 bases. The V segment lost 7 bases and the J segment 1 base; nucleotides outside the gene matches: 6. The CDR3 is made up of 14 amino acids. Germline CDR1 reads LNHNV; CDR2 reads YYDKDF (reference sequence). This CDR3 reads CATKAGEAQETQYF. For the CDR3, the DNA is TGTGCCACCAAGGCGGGGGAGGCCCAAGAGACCCAGTACTTC.

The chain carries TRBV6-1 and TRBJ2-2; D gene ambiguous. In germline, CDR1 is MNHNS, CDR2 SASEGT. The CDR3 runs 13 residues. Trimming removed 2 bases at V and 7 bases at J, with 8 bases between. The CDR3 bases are TGTGCCAGCAGTGAATACGGCGGCGGGGAGCTGTTTTTT. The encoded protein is CASSEYGGGELFF.

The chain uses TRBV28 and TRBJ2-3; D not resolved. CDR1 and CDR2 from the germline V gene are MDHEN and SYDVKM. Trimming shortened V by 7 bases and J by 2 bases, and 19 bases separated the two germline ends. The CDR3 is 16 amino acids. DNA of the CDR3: TGTGCCAGCACCCCGTGGGTTGCGGAGTCCACAGATACGCAGTATTTT. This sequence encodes CASTPWVAESTDTQYF.

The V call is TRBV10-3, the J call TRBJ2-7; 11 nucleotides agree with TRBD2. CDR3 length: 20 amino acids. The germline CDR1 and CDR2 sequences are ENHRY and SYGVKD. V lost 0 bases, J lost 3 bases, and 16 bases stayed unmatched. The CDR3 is CAISESTGLAGGRANYEQYF. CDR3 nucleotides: TGTGCCATCAGTGAGTCGACGGGATTAGCGGGAGGGCGGGCCAACTACGAGCAGTACTTC.

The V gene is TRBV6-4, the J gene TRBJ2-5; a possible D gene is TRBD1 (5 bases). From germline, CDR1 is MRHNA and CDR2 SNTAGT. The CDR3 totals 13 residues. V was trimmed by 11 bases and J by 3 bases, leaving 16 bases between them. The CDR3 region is CAGPGQDEETQYF. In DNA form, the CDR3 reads TGTGCCGGCCCAGGGCAGGATGAAGAGACCCAGTACTTC.

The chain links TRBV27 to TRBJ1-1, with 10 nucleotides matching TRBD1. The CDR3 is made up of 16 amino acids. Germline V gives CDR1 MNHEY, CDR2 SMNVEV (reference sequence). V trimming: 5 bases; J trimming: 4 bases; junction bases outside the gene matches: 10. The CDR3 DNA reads TGTGCCAGCAGTAATATACTCGGGACAGGGGCCACTGAAGCTTTCTTT. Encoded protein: CASSNILGTGATEAFF.

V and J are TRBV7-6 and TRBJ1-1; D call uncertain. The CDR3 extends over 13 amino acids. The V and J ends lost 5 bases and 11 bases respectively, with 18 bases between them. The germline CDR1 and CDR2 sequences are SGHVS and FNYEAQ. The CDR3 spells CASSPRTGTDAFF. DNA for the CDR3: TGTGCCAGCAGCCCCCGGACGGGCACCGATGCTTTCTTT.